Listed below are T cell receptor beta chains from one sample, sequenced in a study of T cell responses to AZD1222 COVID-19 vaccine. Assay: immunoSEQ multiplex PCR; the TCRdb copy retains only in-frame clones and omits some. The table lists about 170,000 clones, roughly 91% of them singletons. This specimen was peripheral blood, taken on day 0 of AZD1222 vaccination. These receptor sequences come from an adult in good health. Each CDR3 is given with its conserved first and last residue. D genes are given only for firm matches. Clone size is not always given. Where it is, it says once, few, many or a class for expanded clones.

clone size: NA
D gene: NA
V gene: TRBV6-5
J gene: TRBJ1-6
CDR3 DNA: TGTGCCAGCAGTTACGGGGCAGGTTGGAATTCACCCCTCCACTTT
CDR3 protein: CASSYGAGWNSPLHF

clone size: NA
D gene: TRBD2
V gene: TRBV19
J gene: TRBJ2-1
CDR3 DNA: TGTGCCAGTAGTAGGTGGGAGGGGAATGAGCAGTTCTTC
CDR3 protein: CASSRWEGNEQFF

clone size: NA
D gene: TRBD1
V gene: TRBV4-1
J gene: TRBJ2-1
CDR3 DNA: TGCGCCAGCAGCCAGGGGGGACAGGGGAGGGGCAATGAGCAGTTCTTC
CDR3 protein: CASSQGGQGRGNEQFF

clone size: NA
D gene: NA
V gene: TRBV4-2
J gene: TRBJ1-1
CDR3 DNA: TGTGCCAGCAGCCAAGAGGTCGGGAACACTGAAGCTTTCTTT
CDR3 protein: CASSQEVGNTEAFF

clone size: NA
D gene: TRBD1
V gene: TRBV5-6
J gene: TRBJ1-1
CDR3 DNA: TGTGCCAGCAGTTTTGGACAGGGATCAACTGAAGCTTTCTTT
CDR3 protein: CASSFGQGSTEAFF

clone size: NA
D gene: NA
V gene: TRBV2
J gene: TRBJ1-4
CDR3 DNA: TGTGCCAGCAGGGTGACAACTACTAATGAAAAACTGTTTTTT
CDR3 protein: CASRVTTTNEKLFF

clone size: NA
D gene: NA
V gene: TRBV5-1
J gene: TRBJ1-1
CDR3 DNA: TGCGCCAGCAGCTTGGGACGTTTAAACACTGAAGCTTTCTTT
CDR3 protein: CASSLGRLNTEAFF

clone size: NA
D gene: NA
V gene: TRBV28
J gene: TRBJ1-2
CDR3 DNA: TGTGCCAGCGGTGTGGGCTATGGCTACACCTTC
CDR3 protein: CASGVGYGYTF

clone size: NA
D gene: NA
V gene: TRBV28
J gene: TRBJ2-3
CDR3 DNA: TGTGCCAGCAGTTGGTCCCCCGACAGTACGAGCACAGATACGCAGTATTTT
CDR3 protein: CASSWSPDSTSTDTQYF

clone size: NA
D gene: TRBD1
V gene: TRBV7-2
J gene: TRBJ2-1
CDR3 DNA: TGTGCCAGCAGCTATCGACAGGGATCCTACAATGAGCAGTTCTTC
CDR3 protein: CASSYRQGSYNEQFF

clone size: NA
D gene: NA
V gene: TRBV6-2/TRBV6-3
J gene: TRBJ1-5
CDR3 DNA: TGTGCCAGCAGTTACTCTCGTCTTAGGGGGTTGGGGGGCAATCAGCCCCAGCATTTT
CDR3 protein: CASSYSRLRGLGGNQPQHF

clone size: NA
D gene: NA
V gene: TRBV7-2
J gene: TRBJ2-6
CDR3 DNA: TGTGCCAGCAGCCCCTCCGGGGGCGCCGGGGCCAACGTCCTGACTTTC
CDR3 protein: CASSPSGGAGANVLTF

clone size: NA
D gene: NA
V gene: TRBV11-1
J gene: TRBJ2-1
CDR3 DNA: TGTGCCAGCAGCTCCAGTGCGGGGGCCCACAATGAGCAGTTCTTC
CDR3 protein: CASSSSAGAHNEQFF

clone size: NA
D gene: NA
V gene: TRBV5-1
J gene: TRBJ1-4
CDR3 DNA: TGCGCCAGCAGCTTGGTAGGGACTAATGAAAAACTGTTTTTT
CDR3 protein: CASSLVGTNEKLFF

clone size: NA
D gene: NA
V gene: TRBV6-5
J gene: TRBJ1-2
CDR3 DNA: TGTGCCAGCAGTTACATCGATGCAGGGCGCTATGGCTACACCTTC
CDR3 protein: CASSYIDAGRYGYTF

clone size: NA
D gene: TRBD1
V gene: TRBV14
J gene: TRBJ2-5
CDR3 DNA: TGTGCCAGCAGCCAATGGACAGGGCGGCGGCAAGAGACCCAGTACTTC
CDR3 protein: CASSQWTGRRQETQYF

clone size: NA
D gene: TRBD2
V gene: TRBV5-6
J gene: TRBJ2-4
CDR3 DNA: TGTGCCAGCAGCCATGCGATAAGCGGGGGAAACATTCAGTACTTC
CDR3 protein: CASSHAISGGNIQYF

clone size: NA
D gene: TRBD1
V gene: TRBV4-3
J gene: TRBJ1-2
CDR3 DNA: TGCGCCAGCAGCCCGGGGACAGGGGCTAACTATGGCTACACCTTC
CDR3 protein: CASSPGTGANYGYTF

clone size: NA
D gene: NA
V gene: TRBV6-6
J gene: TRBJ2-5
CDR3 DNA: TGTGCCAGCAGTTACGCCTTGACAGATAGAGAGACCCAGTACTTC
CDR3 protein: CASSYALTDRETQYF

clone size: NA
D gene: NA
V gene: TRBV11-2
J gene: TRBJ1-1
CDR3 DNA: TGTGCCAGCAGCTTAGGGGTCTTGGGTACTGAAGCTTTCTTT
CDR3 protein: CASSLGVLGTEAFF

clone size: NA
D gene: TRBD1
V gene: TRBV7-3
J gene: TRBJ1-1
CDR3 DNA: TGTGCCAGCAGCTCCCGAGGGACAGGCACTGAAGCTTTCTTT
CDR3 protein: CASSSRGTGTEAFF

clone size: NA
D gene: NA
V gene: TRBV28
J gene: TRBJ1-6
CDR3 DNA: TGTGCCAGCAGTTTATCGTCCAGAGCCAATTCACCCCTCCACTTT
CDR3 protein: CASSLSSRANSPLHF

clone size: NA
D gene: TRBD1
V gene: TRBV28
J gene: TRBJ2-4
CDR3 DNA: TGTGCCAGCAGTTTAGCATCCCCCGGGACAGTAATACTAGCCAAAAACATTCAGTACTTC
CDR3 protein: CASSLASPGTVILAKNIQYF

clone size: NA
D gene: NA
V gene: TRBV2
J gene: TRBJ1-2
CDR3 DNA: TGTGCCAGCAGTCCTACACCCTATGGCTACACCTTC
CDR3 protein: CASSPTPYGYTF

clone size: NA
D gene: NA
V gene: TRBV5-1
J gene: TRBJ2-2
CDR3 DNA: TGCGCCAGCTCATGGGACTCCCCAGGACCCGGGGAGCTGTTTTTT
CDR3 protein: CASSWDSPGPGELFF

clone size: NA
D gene: NA
V gene: TRBV29-1
J gene: TRBJ1-1
CDR3 DNA: TGCAGCATCGGGGGGGCCAGCAGGGAAGCTTTCTTT
CDR3 protein: CSIGGASREAFF

clone size: NA
D gene: NA
V gene: TRBV2
J gene: TRBJ2-1
CDR3 DNA: TGTGCCAGCAGTGAACGGGGGGCTAGTGAGCAGTTCTTC
CDR3 protein: CASSERGASEQFF

clone size: once
D gene: NA
V gene: TRBV20-1
J gene: TRBJ2-7
CDR3 DNA: TGCAGTGCTAGTGACGGGGAGCACTACGAGCAGTACTTC
CDR3 protein: CSASDGEHYEQYF

clone size: NA
D gene: TRBD1
V gene: TRBV27
J gene: TRBJ1-5
CDR3 DNA: TGTGCCAGCAGCTCACAGGGGGCGATAGGCCAGCCCCAGCATTTT
CDR3 protein: CASSSQGAIGQPQHF

clone size: NA
D gene: NA
V gene: TRBV6-5
J gene: TRBJ1-1
CDR3 DNA: TGTGCCAGCAGTTACTCGGACACTGAAGCTTTCTTT
CDR3 protein: CASSYSDTEAFF

clone size: once
D gene: NA
V gene: TRBV6-5
J gene: TRBJ1-6
CDR3 DNA: TGTGCCAGCAGTGACTCTTATAATTCACCCCTCCACTTT
CDR3 protein: CASSDSYNSPLHF

clone size: once
D gene: NA
V gene: TRBV11-2
J gene: TRBJ1-2
CDR3 DNA: TGTGCCAGCAGCCCGACAGGTGGTAACTATGGCTACACCTTC
CDR3 protein: CASSPTGGNYGYTF

clone size: NA
D gene: TRBD1
V gene: TRBV6-5
J gene: TRBJ2-6
CDR3 DNA: TGTGCCAGCGGGACAGGCCTCCCTGGGGCCAACGTCCTGACTTTC
CDR3 protein: CASGTGLPGANVLTF

clone size: NA
D gene: TRBD1
V gene: TRBV19
J gene: TRBJ1-6
CDR3 DNA: TGTGCCAGTTCAACAAGACAGGGAAGTTCACCCCTCCACTTT
CDR3 protein: CASSTRQGSSPLHF

clone size: NA
D gene: TRBD1
V gene: TRBV9
J gene: TRBJ1-1
CDR3 DNA: TGTGCCAGCAGCGTTGGGACAGGCAATGAGTACACTGAAGCTTTCTTT
CDR3 protein: CASSVGTGNEYTEAFF

clone size: NA
D gene: TRBD1
V gene: TRBV19
J gene: TRBJ2-1
CDR3 DNA: TGTGCTACGGGACAGGGAGACAATGAGCAGTTCTTC
CDR3 protein: CATGQGDNEQFF

clone size: NA
D gene: TRBD1
V gene: TRBV6-2/TRBV6-3
J gene: TRBJ2-7
CDR3 DNA: TGTGCCAGCAGTTTACAGGGGTTCGGCGAGCAGTACTTC
CDR3 protein: CASSLQGFGEQYF

clone size: NA
D gene: NA
V gene: TRBV7-2
J gene: TRBJ1-3
CDR3 DNA: TGTGCCAGCAGCTTAGGGGGGGCTGGCGGAAACACCATATATTTT
CDR3 protein: CASSLGGAGGNTIYF

clone size: NA
D gene: TRBD1
V gene: TRBV6-6
J gene: TRBJ2-7
CDR3 DNA: TGTGCCAGCAGTTACTCCGGAGACAGGGGTTACGAGCAGTACTTC
CDR3 protein: CASSYSGDRGYEQYF

clone size: NA
D gene: NA
V gene: TRBV29-1
J gene: TRBJ2-7
CDR3 DNA: TGCAGCGTTGAAGATCCGGAGGGTGGTGGCCCCTACGAGCAGTACTTC
CDR3 protein: CSVEDPEGGGPYEQYF

clone size: NA
D gene: TRBD1
V gene: TRBV5-1
J gene: TRBJ1-2
CDR3 DNA: TGCGCCAGCAGCTTGGCAGGGGGCCCCTATGGCTACACCTTC
CDR3 protein: CASSLAGGPYGYTF

clone size: NA
D gene: NA
V gene: TRBV13
J gene: TRBJ1-1
CDR3 DNA: TGTGCCAGCAGCTTATCGGGATTTTCAGGAGCTTTCTTT
CDR3 protein: CASSLSGFSGAFF

clone size: NA
D gene: NA
V gene: TRBV4-1
J gene: TRBJ1-1
CDR3 DNA: TGCGCCAGCAGCCAAGTGAGAGGCACTGAAGCTTTCTTT
CDR3 protein: CASSQVRGTEAFF

clone size: NA
D gene: NA
V gene: TRBV6-6
J gene: TRBJ1-1
CDR3 DNA: TGTGCCAGCAGTACCCTCCACAGGGAAAGCACTGAAGCTTTCTTT
CDR3 protein: CASSTLHRESTEAFF

clone size: NA
D gene: NA
V gene: TRBV4-1
J gene: TRBJ1-5
CDR3 DNA: TGCGCCAGCAGCCAAGATTTAACATATAGCAATCAGCCCCAGCATTTT
CDR3 protein: CASSQDLTYSNQPQHF

clone size: NA
D gene: NA
V gene: TRBV7-2
J gene: TRBJ1-2
CDR3 DNA: TGTGCCAGCAGCTTAGAGCGGACAGACTACACCTTC
CDR3 protein: CASSLERTDYTF

clone size: NA
D gene: NA
V gene: TRBV7-2
J gene: TRBJ2-3
CDR3 DNA: TGTGCCAGCAGCTTGGGTGGGGGGGCCGGAGATACGCAGTATTTT
CDR3 protein: CASSLGGGAGDTQYF

clone size: NA
D gene: NA
V gene: TRBV27
J gene: TRBJ1-1
CDR3 DNA: TGTGCCAGCAGGTACCTCACCATGAACACTGAAGCTTTCTTT
CDR3 protein: CASRYLTMNTEAFF

clone size: NA
D gene: TRBD1
V gene: TRBV14
J gene: TRBJ1-2
CDR3 DNA: TGTGCCAGCAGCCCAGGGGGGCGAAACTATGGCTACACCTTC
CDR3 protein: CASSPGGRNYGYTF

clone size: NA
D gene: NA
V gene: TRBV7-9
J gene: TRBJ1-2
CDR3 DNA: TGTGCCAGCAGCCCTTCCGGCGGGGTCGGCTACACCTTC
CDR3 protein: CASSPSGGVGYTF

clone size: NA
D gene: NA
V gene: TRBV6-7
J gene: TRBJ1-6
CDR3 DNA: TGTGCCAGCAGTTACGGGCCCATTACGAGGGACCATAGGTCGCCCCTCCACTTT
CDR3 protein: CASSYGPITRDHRSPLHF